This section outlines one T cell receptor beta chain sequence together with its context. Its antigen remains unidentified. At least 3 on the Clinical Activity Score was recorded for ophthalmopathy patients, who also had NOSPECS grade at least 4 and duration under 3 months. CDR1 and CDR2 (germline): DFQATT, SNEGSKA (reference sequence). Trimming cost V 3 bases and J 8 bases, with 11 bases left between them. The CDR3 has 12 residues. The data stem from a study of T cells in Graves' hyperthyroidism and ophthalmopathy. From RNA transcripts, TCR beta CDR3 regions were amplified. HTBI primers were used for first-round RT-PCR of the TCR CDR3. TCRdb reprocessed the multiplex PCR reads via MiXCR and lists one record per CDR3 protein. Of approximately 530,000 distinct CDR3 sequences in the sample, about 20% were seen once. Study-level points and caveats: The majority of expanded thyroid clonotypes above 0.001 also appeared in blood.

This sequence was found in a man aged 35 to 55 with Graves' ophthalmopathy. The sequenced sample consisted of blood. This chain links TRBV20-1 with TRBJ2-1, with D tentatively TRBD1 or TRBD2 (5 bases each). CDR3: CSASLRDDEQFF. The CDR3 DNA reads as TGCAGTGCTAGTCTCCGGGACGATGAGCAGTTCTTC.